This paragraph covers one T cell receptor (beta chain) sequence. The sample comes from a study of cytomegalovirus exposure and HLA in healthy donors. Primers for the PCR totalled 60 Vbeta and 13 Jbeta. Libraries were prepared by immunoSEQ multiplex PCR; TCRdb keeps only in-frame clonotypes and omits some of them. Of some 100,000 clones listed, around 75% are singletons. Sequencing was done on a sample of PBMCs. The receptor's source is a male donor in good health and CMV-seropositive.

CDR3 sequence: CASSSYRDTYEQYF. The CDR3 nucleotides are TGTGCCAGCAGTTCTTACCGGGACACATACGAGCAGTACTTC. V and J are TRBV6-1 and TRBJ2-7; D is possibly TRBD1 (6 bases). Germline CDR1 and CDR2: MNHNS and SASEGT. With 5 bases removed from V and 4 bases from J, the gap between germline ends came to 15 bases. This CDR3 region has 14 residues.